Listed below are T cell receptor beta chains from one sample, sequenced in a study of shared clonotypes between healthy human individuals. This table comes from immunoSEQ multiplex PCR, and its TCRdb copy is limited to in-frame clones, with some not included. The profile shows about 2.4 million clones, over 85% of them singletons. The sample was naive CD4+ T cells sorted from blood. These receptors originate from a man younger than 35 in good health. Both conserved end residues are part of each CDR3. The D gene is left open where the match is weak. The size field is filled for only some rows; it gives once, few, many or a size class.

d_gene: -; v_gene: TRBV5-1; abundance: -; j_gene: TRBJ1-5; CDR3nt: TGCGCCAGCAGCTACGACAGTCCCAATCAGCCCCAGCATTTT; CDR3aa: CASSYDSPNQPQHF
d_gene: -; v_gene: TRBV6-5; abundance: -; j_gene: TRBJ1-1; CDR3nt: TGTGCCAGCACTTATGGAGCTGAAGCTTTCTTT; CDR3aa: CASTYGAEAFF
d_gene: TRBD1; v_gene: TRBV5-1; abundance: -; j_gene: TRBJ1-6; CDR3nt: TGCGCCAGCAGCTGGGGGACAGACGGTTCACCCCTCCACTTT; CDR3aa: CASSWGTDGSPLHF
d_gene: -; v_gene: TRBV6-4; abundance: -; j_gene: TRBJ1-2; CDR3nt: TGTGCCAGCAGTGACCCCGACAAAGTACCCTATGGCTACACCTTC; CDR3aa: CASSDPDKVPYGYTF
d_gene: TRBD1; v_gene: TRBV6-4; abundance: -; j_gene: TRBJ2-1; CDR3nt: TGTGCCAGCAGTTCCGGGACAGCCACCTACAATGAGCAGTTCTTC; CDR3aa: CASSSGTATYNEQFF
d_gene: TRBD1; v_gene: TRBV9; abundance: -; j_gene: TRBJ2-7; CDR3nt: TGTGCCAGCAGCCCCCGGACAGGGTCACACTACGAGCAGTACTTC; CDR3aa: CASSPRTGSHYEQYF
d_gene: -; v_gene: TRBV11-3; abundance: -; j_gene: TRBJ1-5; CDR3nt: TGTGCCAGCAGCTTAGTGGGGGGAAATAGCAATCAGCCCCAGCATTTT; CDR3aa: CASSLVGGNSNQPQHF
d_gene: -; v_gene: TRBV6-5; abundance: -; j_gene: TRBJ1-1; CDR3nt: TGTGCCAGCAGTTATAAGGATAGAGACACTGAAGCTTTCTTT; CDR3aa: CASSYKDRDTEAFF
d_gene: TRBD1; v_gene: TRBV7-9; abundance: -; j_gene: TRBJ2-3; CDR3nt: TGTGCCAGCAGTCGGACAGGGAGCACAGATACGCAGTATTTT; CDR3aa: CASSRTGSTDTQYF
d_gene: -; v_gene: TRBV7-8; abundance: -; j_gene: TRBJ2-1; CDR3nt: TGTGCCAGCAGCTCCAGGCAGGGTCCTGGGTACAATGAGCAGTTCTTC; CDR3aa: CASSSRQGPGYNEQFF
d_gene: TRBD1; v_gene: TRBV9; abundance: -; j_gene: TRBJ1-4; CDR3nt: TGTGCCAGCAGCGACCAGACAGGGAACGAAAAACTGTTTTTT; CDR3aa: CASSDQTGNEKLFF
d_gene: -; v_gene: TRBV5-1; abundance: -; j_gene: TRBJ2-5; CDR3nt: TGCGCCAGCAGCGGCGGGCGGGACCGAGAGACCCAGTACTTC; CDR3aa: CASSGGRDRETQYF
d_gene: -; v_gene: TRBV11-2; abundance: -; j_gene: TRBJ2-1; CDR3nt: TGTGCCAGCAGCTATGGGGCCGGAGCCGATGAGCAGTTCTTC; CDR3aa: CASSYGAGADEQFF
d_gene: -; v_gene: TRBV6-1; abundance: -; j_gene: TRBJ2-7; CDR3nt: TGTGCCAGCAGTGAGTTTAGGAGCTCCTACGAGCAGTACTTC; CDR3aa: CASSEFRSSYEQYF
d_gene: -; v_gene: TRBV2; abundance: -; j_gene: TRBJ1-1; CDR3nt: TGTGCCAGCAGCGTCGCCAGGGCGGGCACTGAAGCTTTCTTT; CDR3aa: CASSVARAGTEAFF
d_gene: TRBD1; v_gene: TRBV7-2; abundance: -; j_gene: TRBJ1-2; CDR3nt: TGTGCCAGCAGCGAAGACAGGGGGTATCACTATGGCTACACCTTC; CDR3aa: CASSEDRGYHYGYTF
d_gene: TRBD1; v_gene: TRBV25-1; abundance: -; j_gene: TRBJ1-2; CDR3nt: TGTGCCAGCAGTGCCGCCCCGGGACAGGCCCAAGCTAACTATGGCTACACCTTC; CDR3aa: CASSAAPGQAQANYGYTF
d_gene: -; v_gene: TRBV28; abundance: -; j_gene: TRBJ1-6; CDR3nt: TGTGCCAGCAGTTTACACACCCAGGTCCACTTT; CDR3aa: CASSLHTQVHF
d_gene: -; v_gene: TRBV9; abundance: -; j_gene: TRBJ2-2; CDR3nt: TGTGCCAGCAGCGCAACCGGGCAGGGTGCAACCGGGGAGCTGTTTTTT; CDR3aa: CASSATGQGATGELFF
d_gene: TRBD1; v_gene: TRBV28; abundance: -; j_gene: TRBJ2-7; CDR3nt: TGTGCCAGCAGGGACGGGACAGGGAGGGAGCAGTACTTC; CDR3aa: CASRDGTGREQYF
d_gene: -; v_gene: TRBV9; abundance: once; j_gene: TRBJ1-4; CDR3nt: TGTGCCAGCAGCGCGAACAGTGCAACTAATGAAAAACTGTTTTTT; CDR3aa: CASSANSATNEKLFF
d_gene: TRBD1; v_gene: TRBV2; abundance: -; j_gene: TRBJ1-1; CDR3nt: TGTGCCAGCAGCCCTTGGGACAGGGCTCCTGAAGCTTTCTTT; CDR3aa: CASSPWDRAPEAFF
d_gene: -; v_gene: TRBV6-1; abundance: -; j_gene: TRBJ1-1; CDR3nt: TGTGCCAGCAGTGATACCCCAAAAGGGGAAGCTTTCTTT; CDR3aa: CASSDTPKGEAFF
d_gene: TRBD1; v_gene: TRBV6-6; abundance: -; j_gene: TRBJ2-7; CDR3nt: TGTGCCAGCAGACGGGACAGGGACTCCTACGAGCAGTACTTC; CDR3aa: CASRRDRDSYEQYF
d_gene: -; v_gene: TRBV28; abundance: -; j_gene: TRBJ1-2; CDR3nt: TGTGCCAGCAGACGACTGGACAGCTATGGCTACACCTTC; CDR3aa: CASRRLDSYGYTF
d_gene: TRBD1; v_gene: TRBV6-5; abundance: once; j_gene: TRBJ2-7; CDR3nt: TGTGCCAGCAGAGACGGGACAGGGTCAACCGAGCAGTACTTC; CDR3aa: CASRDGTGSTEQYF
d_gene: TRBD1; v_gene: TRBV7-3; abundance: once; j_gene: TRBJ1-1; CDR3nt: TGTGCCAGCAGCTTAAGACAGGGTCCTAACACTGAAGCTTTCTTT; CDR3aa: CASSLRQGPNTEAFF
d_gene: TRBD1; v_gene: TRBV13; abundance: -; j_gene: TRBJ1-5; CDR3nt: TGTGCCAGCAGCGCCGGGACAGGGTGGAACCAGCCCCAGCATTTT; CDR3aa: CASSAGTGWNQPQHF
d_gene: -; v_gene: TRBV4-3; abundance: -; j_gene: TRBJ2-7; CDR3nt: TGCGCCAGCAGCCACGGCGTTGGTTCAGGGGGGTCCTACGAGCAGTACTTC; CDR3aa: CASSHGVGSGGSYEQYF
d_gene: -; v_gene: TRBV29-1; abundance: -; j_gene: TRBJ2-6; CDR3nt: TGCAGCGTTCGCCAGGGTAGGCCTGGGGCCAACGTCCTGACTTTC; CDR3aa: CSVRQGRPGANVLTF
d_gene: TRBD1; v_gene: TRBV5-4; abundance: few; j_gene: TRBJ1-6; CDR3nt: TGTGCCAGCAGCTTGGGAGGACAGGGGAATAATTCACCCCTCCACTTT; CDR3aa: CASSLGGQGNNSPLHF
d_gene: TRBD2; v_gene: TRBV6-5; abundance: -; j_gene: TRBJ2-1; CDR3nt: TGTGCCAGCAGTTACTCCGGAGCGGGAGCCAATGAGCAGTTCTTC; CDR3aa: CASSYSGAGANEQFF
d_gene: TRBD1; v_gene: TRBV12-5; abundance: -; j_gene: TRBJ2-1; CDR3nt: TGTGCTAGTGGTTCCGGGACAGGGCTAACCTACAATGAGCAGTTCTTC; CDR3aa: CASGSGTGLTYNEQFF
d_gene: -; v_gene: TRBV21-1; abundance: -; j_gene: TRBJ1-1; CDR3nt: TGTGCCAGCAGCAAAGGGGTCCGGAGAGCAATGAACACTGAAGCTTTCTTT; CDR3aa: CASSKGVRRAMNTEAFF
d_gene: -; v_gene: TRBV7-3; abundance: -; j_gene: TRBJ2-7; CDR3nt: TGTGCCAGCAGCTTAAAAGGGGGGTCCTACGAGCAGTACTTC; CDR3aa: CASSLKGGSYEQYF
d_gene: -; v_gene: TRBV5-6; abundance: -; j_gene: TRBJ1-6; CDR3nt: TGTGCCAGCAGCTTGGGATTTGGTATTAATTCACCCCTCCACTTT; CDR3aa: CASSLGFGINSPLHF
d_gene: -; v_gene: TRBV11-3; abundance: -; j_gene: TRBJ2-3; CDR3nt: TGTGCCAGCAGCCGAGGGGAGGTCGCAGATACGCAGTATTTT; CDR3aa: CASSRGEVADTQYF
d_gene: -; v_gene: TRBV11-2; abundance: once; j_gene: TRBJ1-5; CDR3nt: TGTGCCAGCAGCTTCGACGGTAGCAATCAGCCCCAGCATTTT; CDR3aa: CASSFDGSNQPQHF
d_gene: TRBD1; v_gene: TRBV2; abundance: once; j_gene: TRBJ2-7; CDR3nt: TGTGCCAGCAGGATAACAGGGGTTTTTGAGTCCGAGCAGTACTTC; CDR3aa: CASRITGVFESEQYF
d_gene: -; v_gene: TRBV5-1; abundance: -; j_gene: TRBJ2-7; CDR3nt: TGCGCCAGCAGCTTTCAGATAGGGGGCGAGCAGTACTTC; CDR3aa: CASSFQIGGEQYF
d_gene: -; v_gene: TRBV9; abundance: -; j_gene: TRBJ1-6; CDR3nt: TGTGCCAGCAGCGTCGGGGATGTGGGAAATTCACCCCTCCACTTT; CDR3aa: CASSVGDVGNSPLHF
d_gene: TRBD2; v_gene: TRBV4-1; abundance: -; j_gene: TRBJ2-3; CDR3nt: TGCGCCAGCAGCCAAGATTGGGGCGGGGGGCCCACAGATACGCAGTATTTT; CDR3aa: CASSQDWGGGPTDTQYF
d_gene: -; v_gene: TRBV4-3; abundance: -; j_gene: TRBJ2-7; CDR3nt: TGCGCCAGCAGCCAAGGGCGGTCAGTGAAAGTCTACGAGCAGTACTTC; CDR3aa: CASSQGRSVKVYEQYF
d_gene: TRBD1; v_gene: TRBV4-3; abundance: -; j_gene: TRBJ1-1; CDR3nt: TGCGCCAGCAGCCGGGGACCGGGACAGGGGGGCACTGAAGCTTTCTTT; CDR3aa: CASSRGPGQGGTEAFF
d_gene: TRBD1; v_gene: TRBV6-5; abundance: few; j_gene: TRBJ1-1; CDR3nt: TGTGCCAGCAGTGGACAGGGAAGGACTGAAGCTTTCTTT; CDR3aa: CASSGQGRTEAFF
d_gene: TRBD1; v_gene: TRBV5-6; abundance: few; j_gene: TRBJ2-3; CDR3nt: TGTGCCAGCAGCTTACTAACAGGGGGCGCGTCAGATACGCAGTATTTT; CDR3aa: CASSLLTGGASDTQYF
d_gene: TRBD1; v_gene: TRBV5-1; abundance: -; j_gene: TRBJ1-6; CDR3nt: TGCGCCAGCAGCCCCGGACAGGGGTATTCACCCCTCCACTTT; CDR3aa: CASSPGQGYSPLHF
d_gene: TRBD1; v_gene: TRBV2; abundance: -; j_gene: TRBJ2-6; CDR3nt: TGTGCCAGCAGGGACCCCTCGGGACAGGGGGCCTCTGGGGCCAACGTCCTGACTTTC; CDR3aa: CASRDPSGQGASGANVLTF
d_gene: -; v_gene: TRBV5-1; abundance: once; j_gene: TRBJ1-4; CDR3nt: TGCGCCAGCAGCAAAGGGCAGAGTAATGAAAAACTGTTTTTT; CDR3aa: CASSKGQSNEKLFF
d_gene: -; v_gene: TRBV4-1; abundance: few; j_gene: TRBJ1-1; CDR3nt: TGCGCCAGCAGCCAAGATGTGAGGGCCACTGAAGCTTTCTTT; CDR3aa: CASSQDVRATEAFF
d_gene: TRBD1; v_gene: TRBV7-3; abundance: -; j_gene: TRBJ2-7; CDR3nt: TGTGCCAGCTCCCCAGGGGGCTTCACCTACGAGCAGTACTTC; CDR3aa: CASSPGGFTYEQYF
d_gene: -; v_gene: TRBV7-2; abundance: -; j_gene: TRBJ1-1; CDR3nt: TGTGCCAGCAGCCCTAAACAGTTGAACACTGAAGCTTTCTTT; CDR3aa: CASSPKQLNTEAFF
d_gene: -; v_gene: TRBV5-1; abundance: -; j_gene: TRBJ2-1; CDR3nt: TGCGCCAGCAGCTTGGCTTTAGGGGGGGCTTACAATGAGCAGTTCTTC; CDR3aa: CASSLALGGAYNEQFF
d_gene: TRBD1; v_gene: TRBV11-3; abundance: -; j_gene: TRBJ2-1; CDR3nt: TGTGCCAGCAGTTTAGACAGGGGGCAAGGGAATGAGCAGTTCTTC; CDR3aa: CASSLDRGQGNEQFF
d_gene: -; v_gene: TRBV4-1; abundance: -; j_gene: TRBJ1-3; CDR3nt: TGCGCCAGCAGCCCCTCCGGGCCCAACACTGGAAACACCATATATTTT; CDR3aa: CASSPSGPNTGNTIYF
d_gene: -; v_gene: TRBV10-2; abundance: -; j_gene: TRBJ2-1; CDR3nt: TGCGCCAGCAGTGATTCCGGCGGGATTAAATACAATGAGCAGTTCTTC; CDR3aa: CASSDSGGIKYNEQFF
d_gene: -; v_gene: TRBV12-5; abundance: -; j_gene: TRBJ1-3; CDR3nt: TGTGCTAGTGGTTTGGTACCGGGCGGCCAGAGCTCTGGAAACACCATATATTTT; CDR3aa: CASGLVPGGQSSGNTIYF
d_gene: TRBD1; v_gene: TRBV18; abundance: -; j_gene: TRBJ1-1; CDR3nt: TGTGCCAGCTCTCCGGACAGGGGCGGGATACCGGCTTTCTTT; CDR3aa: CASSPDRGGIPAFF
d_gene: TRBD2; v_gene: TRBV6-5; abundance: -; j_gene: TRBJ2-3; CDR3nt: TGTAACGGGAGGGGACCAGATACGCAGTATTTT; CDR3aa: CNGRGPDTQYF
d_gene: -; v_gene: TRBV15; abundance: -; j_gene: TRBJ1-4; CDR3nt: TGTGCCACCAGCAGGGACAGAAATAATGAAAAACTGTTTTTT; CDR3aa: CATSRDRNNEKLFF